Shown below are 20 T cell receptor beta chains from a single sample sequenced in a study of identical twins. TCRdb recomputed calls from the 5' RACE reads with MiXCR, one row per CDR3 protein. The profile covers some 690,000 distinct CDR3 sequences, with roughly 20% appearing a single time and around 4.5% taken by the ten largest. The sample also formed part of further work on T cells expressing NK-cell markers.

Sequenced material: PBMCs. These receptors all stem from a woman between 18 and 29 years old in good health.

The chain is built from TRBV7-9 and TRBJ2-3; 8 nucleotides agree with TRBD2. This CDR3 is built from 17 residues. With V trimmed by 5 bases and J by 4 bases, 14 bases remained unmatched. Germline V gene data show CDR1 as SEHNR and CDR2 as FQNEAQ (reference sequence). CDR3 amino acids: CASSPRVDSGISDTQYF. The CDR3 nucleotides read TGTGCCAGCAGCCCGCGGGTGGATAGCGGGATTTCAGATACGCAGTATTTT.

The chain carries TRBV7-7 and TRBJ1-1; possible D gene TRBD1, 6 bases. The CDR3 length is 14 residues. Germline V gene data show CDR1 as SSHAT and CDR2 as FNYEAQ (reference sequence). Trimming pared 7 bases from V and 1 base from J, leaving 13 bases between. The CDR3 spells CASTLLTGNTEAFF. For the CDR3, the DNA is TGTGCCAGCACCCTCCTGACAGGGAACACTGAAGCTTTCTTT.

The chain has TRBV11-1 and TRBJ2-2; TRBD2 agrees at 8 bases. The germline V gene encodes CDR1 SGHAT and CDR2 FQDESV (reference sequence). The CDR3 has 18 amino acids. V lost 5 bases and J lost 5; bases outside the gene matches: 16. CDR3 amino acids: CASSPGLAAREGTGELFF. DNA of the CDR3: TGTGCCAGCAGCCCCGGACTAGCAGCCCGCGAAGGGACCGGGGAGCTGTTTTTT.

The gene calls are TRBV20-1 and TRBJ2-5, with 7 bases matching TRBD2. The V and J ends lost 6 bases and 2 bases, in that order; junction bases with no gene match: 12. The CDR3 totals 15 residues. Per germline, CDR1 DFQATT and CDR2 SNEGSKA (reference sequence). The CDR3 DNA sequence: TGCAGTGCCCTCTCGGGGGGTCCCTCGCAAGAGACCCAGTACTTC. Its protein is CSALSGGPSQETQYF.

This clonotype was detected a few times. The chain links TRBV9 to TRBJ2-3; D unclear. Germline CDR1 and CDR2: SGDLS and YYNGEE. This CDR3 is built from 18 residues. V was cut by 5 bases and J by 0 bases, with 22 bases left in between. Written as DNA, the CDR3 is TGTGCCAGCAGTGAGACCGGTAACCCGAGAGCTAGCACAGATACGCAGTATTTT. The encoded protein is CASSETGNPRASTDTQYF.

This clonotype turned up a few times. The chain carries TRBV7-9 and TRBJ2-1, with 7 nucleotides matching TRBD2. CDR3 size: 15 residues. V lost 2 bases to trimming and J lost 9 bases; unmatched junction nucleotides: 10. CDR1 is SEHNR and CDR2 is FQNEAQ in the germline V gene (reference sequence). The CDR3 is CASSLLGEGGSEQFF. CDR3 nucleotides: TGTGCCAGCAGCTTATTGGGGGAGGGAGGTAGTGAGCAGTTCTTC.

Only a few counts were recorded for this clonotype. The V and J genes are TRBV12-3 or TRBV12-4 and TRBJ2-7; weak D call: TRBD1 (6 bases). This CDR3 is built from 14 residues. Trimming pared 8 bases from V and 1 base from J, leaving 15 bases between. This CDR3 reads CASSPDRLSYEQYF. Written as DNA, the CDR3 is TGTGCCAGCTCCCCTGACAGGCTGTCCTACGAGCAGTACTTC.

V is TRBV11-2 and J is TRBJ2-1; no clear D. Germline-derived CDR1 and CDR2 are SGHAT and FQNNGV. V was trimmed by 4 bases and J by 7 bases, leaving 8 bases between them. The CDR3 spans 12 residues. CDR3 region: CASSYDLNEQFF. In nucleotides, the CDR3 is TGTGCCAGCAGCTACGATTTAAATGAGCAGTTCTTC.

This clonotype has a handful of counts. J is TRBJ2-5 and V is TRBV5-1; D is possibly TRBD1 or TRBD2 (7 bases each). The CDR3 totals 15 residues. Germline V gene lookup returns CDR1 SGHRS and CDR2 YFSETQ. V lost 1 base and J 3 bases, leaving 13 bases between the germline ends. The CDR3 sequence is CASSLQQGREETQYF. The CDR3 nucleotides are TGCGCCAGCAGCTTGCAACAGGGGAGGGAAGAGACCCAGTACTTC.

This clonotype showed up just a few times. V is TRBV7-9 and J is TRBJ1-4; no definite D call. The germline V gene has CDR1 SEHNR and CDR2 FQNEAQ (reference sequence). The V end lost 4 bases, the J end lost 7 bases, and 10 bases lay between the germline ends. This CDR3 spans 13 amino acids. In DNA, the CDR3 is TGTGCCAGCAGCTCTGTGATGGGTGAAAAACTGTTTTTT. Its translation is CASSSVMGEKLFF.

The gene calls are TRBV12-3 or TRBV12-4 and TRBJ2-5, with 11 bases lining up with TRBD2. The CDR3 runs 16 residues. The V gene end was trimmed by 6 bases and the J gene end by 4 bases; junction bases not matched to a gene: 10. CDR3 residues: CASRGLADLGGETQYF. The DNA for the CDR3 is TGTGCCAGCAGGGGACTAGCGGACCTAGGAGGAGAGACCCAGTACTTC.

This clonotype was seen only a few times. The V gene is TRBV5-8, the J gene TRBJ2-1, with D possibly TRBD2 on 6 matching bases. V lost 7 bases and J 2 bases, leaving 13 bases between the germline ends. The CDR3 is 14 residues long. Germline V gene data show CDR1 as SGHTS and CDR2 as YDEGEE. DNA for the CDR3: TGTGCCAGCGTAGGGAGGACTACCTACAATGAGCAGTTCTTC. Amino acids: CASVGRTTYNEQFF.

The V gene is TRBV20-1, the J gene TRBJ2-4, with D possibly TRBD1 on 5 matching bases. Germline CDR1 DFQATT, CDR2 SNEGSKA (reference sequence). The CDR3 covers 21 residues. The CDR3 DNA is TGCAGCGCGATCCCGATGGCAGGGATTACCGAAGCCGCGGTAGCCAAAAACATTCAGTACTTC. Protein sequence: CSAIPMAGITEAAVAKNIQYF.

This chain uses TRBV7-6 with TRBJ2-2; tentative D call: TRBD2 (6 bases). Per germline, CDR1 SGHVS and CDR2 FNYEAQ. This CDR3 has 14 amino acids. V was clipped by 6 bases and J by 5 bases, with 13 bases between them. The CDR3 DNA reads TGTGCCAGCAGTCCTCGGACTACAACCGGGGAGCTGTTTTTT. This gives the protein CASSPRTTTGELFF.

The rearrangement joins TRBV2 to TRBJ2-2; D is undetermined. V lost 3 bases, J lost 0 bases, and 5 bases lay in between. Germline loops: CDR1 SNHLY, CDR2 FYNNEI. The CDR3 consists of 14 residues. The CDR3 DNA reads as TGTGCCAGCAGTGATGAAACGAACACCGGGGAGCTGTTTTTT. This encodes CASSDETNTGELFF.

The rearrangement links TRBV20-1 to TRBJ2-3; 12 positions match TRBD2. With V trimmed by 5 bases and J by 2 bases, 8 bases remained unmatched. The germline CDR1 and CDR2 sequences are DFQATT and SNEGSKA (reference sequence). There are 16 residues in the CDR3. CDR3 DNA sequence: TGCAGTGCTGCCACATGGACTAGCGGGAACACAGATACGCAGTATTTT. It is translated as CSAATWTSGNTDTQYF.

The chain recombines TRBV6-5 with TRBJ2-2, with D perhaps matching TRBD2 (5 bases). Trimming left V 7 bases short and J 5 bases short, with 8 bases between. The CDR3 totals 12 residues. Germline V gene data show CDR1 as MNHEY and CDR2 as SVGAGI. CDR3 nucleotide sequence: TGTGCCAGCACTCGGGGAACCGGGGAGCTGTTTTTT. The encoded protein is CASTRGTGELFF.

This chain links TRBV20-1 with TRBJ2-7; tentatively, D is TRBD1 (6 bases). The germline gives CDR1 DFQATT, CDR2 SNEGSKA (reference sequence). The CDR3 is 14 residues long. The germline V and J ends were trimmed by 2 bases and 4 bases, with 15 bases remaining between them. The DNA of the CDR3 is TGCAGTGCTAGACTACAGGGTTCTTCTTACGAGCAGTACTTC. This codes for CSARLQGSSYEQYF.

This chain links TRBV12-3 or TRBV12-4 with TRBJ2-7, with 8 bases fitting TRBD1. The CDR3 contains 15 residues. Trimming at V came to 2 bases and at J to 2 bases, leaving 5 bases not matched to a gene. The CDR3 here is CASSLQGAPPYEQYF. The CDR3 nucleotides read TGTGCCAGCAGTTTACAGGGGGCGCCTCCCTACGAGCAGTACTTC.

The CDR3 DNA follows: TGCGCCAGCAGCTTGGGTAGGAGGAATTCACCCCTCCACTTT. This sequence encodes CASSLGRRNSPLHF. The chain joins TRBV5-1 to TRBJ1-6, with no clear D. V shed 0 bases and J shed 7 bases, with 8 bases lying between them. The CDR3 runs 14 residues. The germline V gene has CDR1 SGHRS and CDR2 YFSETQ.